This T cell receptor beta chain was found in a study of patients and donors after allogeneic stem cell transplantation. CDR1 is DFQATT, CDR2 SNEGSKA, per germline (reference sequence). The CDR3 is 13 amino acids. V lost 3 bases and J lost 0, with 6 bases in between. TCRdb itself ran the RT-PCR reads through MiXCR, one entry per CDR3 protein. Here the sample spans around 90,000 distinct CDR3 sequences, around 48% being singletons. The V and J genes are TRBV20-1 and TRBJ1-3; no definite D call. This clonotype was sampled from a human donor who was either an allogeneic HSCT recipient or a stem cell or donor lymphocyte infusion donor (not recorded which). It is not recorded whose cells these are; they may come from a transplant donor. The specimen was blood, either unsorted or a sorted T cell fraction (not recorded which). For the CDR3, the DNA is TGCAGTGCTAGGCCAGGCTCTGGAAACACCATATATTTT. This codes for CSARPGSGNTIYF.